A single TCR beta chain is shown here with its context. The record originates from a study of control samples from healthy donors and cancer patients. Unmatched junction bases numbered 8, after V lost 9 bases and J lost 0 bases. Germline V lookup: CDR1 SGHRS, CDR2 YFSETQ. The CDR3 extends over 14 amino acids. The table came from immunoSEQ multiplex PCR; TCRdb's copy has only in-frame clones and leaves some out. The sample includes approximately 87,000 clones, approximately 90% of them seen just once. The source material was blood. The sequence derives from a woman in her forties or fifties in good health. This chain connects TRBV5-1 to TRBJ1-1, with 7 bases aligning to TRBD1. The CDR3 region has the DNA TGCGCCACCCGTCGCGGGACAGTGAACACTGAAGCTTTCTTT. Translated, it gives CATRRGTVNTEAFF. Using reference TRBV5-1 and TRBJ1-1 for the parts outside the CDR3, the full variable domain is KAGVTQTPRYLIKTRGQQVTLSCSPISGHRSVSWYQQTPGQGLQFLFEYFSETQRNKGNFPGRFSGRQFSNSRSEMNVSTLELGDSALYLCATRRGTVNTEAFFGQGTRLTVV.